Listed here are 9 T cell receptor beta chains from one sample, sequenced in a study of regulatory T cells in long-lasting Graves disease. Time point of the sample: newly diagnosed GD, antithyroid drugs for less than 3 months. Isolated PBMC RNA provided the starting material for the TCR library. With iRepertoire HTBI primers and Arm-PCR of CDR3 regions, TCR beta libraries were built. Each CDR3 protein gets one entry after TCRdb re-called the multiplex PCR reads with MiXCR. The sample contains more than 300,000 distinct CDR3 sequences, around 16% of which appear only once. The sequencing used peripheral blood mononuclear cells (PBMCs), collected at new diagnosis, from a patient treated with antithyroid drugs. The receptors shown here come from a female donor with Graves disease.

This clonotype occurred a few times. This chain uses TRBV9 with TRBJ2-5; 7 bases fit TRBD1. CDR1 and CDR2 (germline): SGDLS, YYNGEE. V was pared by 0 bases and J by 5 bases, with 4 bases of the junction left unmatched. The CDR3 contains 14 residues. The CDR3 DNA sequence: TGTGCCAGCAGCGTAGGGCCCAGGGGGGAGACCCAGTACTTC. Its protein is CASSVGPRGETQYF. Full variable domain (remainder filled in from reference TRBV9 and TRBJ2-5): DSGVTQTPKHLITATGQRVTLRCSPRSGDLSVYWYQQSLDQGLQFLIQYYNGEERAKGNILERFSAQQFPDLHSELNLSSLELGDSALYFCASSVGPRGETQYFGPGTRLLVL.

There are many counts of this clonotype. The chain uses TRBV12-5 and TRBJ1-4; D gene unclear. V lost 3 bases to trimming and J lost 4 bases, with 6 bases between them. The CDR3 extends over 13 amino acids. The germline CDR1 and CDR2 sequences are LGHNT and FRNRAP. CDR3 region: CASGFRNNEKLFF. The CDR3 nucleotides read TGTGCTAGTGGTTTCAGGAATAATGAAAAACTGTTTTTT.

This clonotype has just a few counts. A much larger clonotype is one base distant, so this may be a read error. As the CDR3 is not closed by the conserved phenylalanine or tryptophan, this likely results from a read error. This chain joins TRBV7-2 and TRBJ2-3; TRBD2 is a possible D gene (6 bases). Germline assignment: CDR1 SGHTA and CDR2 FQGNSA. Trimming removed 6 bases from V and 0 bases from J, with 25 bases in between. CDR3 length equals 19 residues. In nucleotides, the CDR3 is TGTGCCAGCAGGGCCGGGAGTGGGTGGGGAATGGGTAGCACAGATACGCAGTATCTT. This translates into CASRAGSGWGMGSTDTQYL.

This clonotype was detected ten times or more. This chain joins TRBV6-5 and TRBJ1-1, with D hard to call. The CDR3 runs to 16 residues. V was trimmed by 2 bases and J by 3 bases, leaving 16 bases between them. CDR1 is MNHEY, CDR2 SVGAGI, per germline. CDR3 sequence: CASSYPVRGRDTEAFF. The CDR3 region has the DNA TGTGCCAGCAGTTACCCCGTCCGTGGTAGGGACACTGAAGCTTTCTTT.

The chain is built from TRBV10-3 and TRBJ1-6; possibly TRBD1 for D (5 bases). Germline V gives CDR1 ENHRY, CDR2 SYGVKD. This CDR3 contains 19 residues. The V and J ends lost 0 bases and 0 bases respectively, with 15 bases between them. Here the CDR3 reads CAISESRGNGGSYNSPLHF. CDR3 DNA: TGTGCCATCAGTGAGTCGCGGGGGAATGGGGGCTCCTATAATTCACCCCTCCACTTT.

This clonotype occurred many times. The rearrangement uses TRBV13 and TRBJ2-2; the match to TRBD1 covers 9 bases. Germline-derived CDR1 and CDR2 are PRHDT and FYEKMQ (reference sequence). The CDR3 contains 17 residues. Germline trimming cut 5 bases from V and 5 bases from J; bases unmatched to any gene: 12. The DNA of the CDR3 is TGTGCCAGCAGCGGACGGGCGACAGGGGGTCGAACCGGGGAGCTGTTTTTT. Protein sequence: CASSGRATGGRTGELFF.

This clonotype was observed at least ten times. The chain links TRBV7-2 to TRBJ2-3, with 10 nucleotides matching TRBD2. CDR3 length equals 14 residues. Trimming at V came to 6 bases and at J to 2 bases, leaving 2 bases not matched to a gene. The germline V gene has CDR1 SGHTA and CDR2 FQGNSA. CDR3 in amino acids: CASSTSGTTDTQYF. In DNA form, the CDR3 reads TGTGCCAGCAGTACTAGCGGGACCACAGATACGCAGTATTTT.

This clonotype was seen repeatedly, ten times or more. V and J are TRBV12-3 or TRBV12-4 and TRBJ1-1, with a weak D call TRBD1 (6 bases). CDR3 length: 15 amino acids. V gave up 6 bases and J gave up 1 base, with 15 bases separating them. CDR3 nucleotide sequence: TGTGCCAGCAGCCCTACCCCGGGACAGAACACTGAAGCTTTCTTT. Its translation: CASSPTPGQNTEAFF.

This clonotype showed up many times. This chain links TRBV27 with TRBJ2-7; D is perhaps TRBD2 (5 bases). CDR1 is MNHEY and CDR2 is SMNVEV in the germline V gene (reference sequence). Trimming stripped 3 bases from V and 3 bases from J, with 9 bases between. The CDR3 is 13 residues long. The CDR3: CASSLRESYEQYF. The CDR3, as DNA: TGTGCCAGCAGTTTGAGGGAAAGCTACGAGCAGTACTTC.